The clone carrying this T cell receptor beta chain showed up just a few times. In the authors' methods: Nucleated cell number was recorded as an estimate derived from reference gene primer amplification. Measured with immunoSEQ multiplex PCR; TCRdb has only the in-frame clones, and not every one. V and J calls and clone size come straight from that table; D and trimming were deduced from the DNA. The table lists some 140,000 clones, under 80% of them singletons. The sample belongs to a study of blood T cell repertoires in COVID-19. Study-level information: Both acute and convalescent COVID-19 samples were obtained from the United States, Italy and Spain. PBMCs, B-cell-depleted T cells, or T cells provided the cDNA or gDNA that made up the material.

The TCR was taken from a man aged 80 or over with acute or convalescent COVID-19. Sequenced: peripheral blood.

DNA of the CDR3: TGCGCCAGCAGCTTGGCCCGGACACAGGGAAGCGGCTACACCTTC. It translates to CASSLARTQGSGYTF. The chain is built from TRBV5-1 and TRBJ1-2, with a possible D match to TRBD1 (6 bases). Germline loops: CDR1 SGHRS, CDR2 YFSETQ. Trimming cost V 0 bases and J 8 bases, with 17 bases left between them. The CDR3 is 15 residues long.